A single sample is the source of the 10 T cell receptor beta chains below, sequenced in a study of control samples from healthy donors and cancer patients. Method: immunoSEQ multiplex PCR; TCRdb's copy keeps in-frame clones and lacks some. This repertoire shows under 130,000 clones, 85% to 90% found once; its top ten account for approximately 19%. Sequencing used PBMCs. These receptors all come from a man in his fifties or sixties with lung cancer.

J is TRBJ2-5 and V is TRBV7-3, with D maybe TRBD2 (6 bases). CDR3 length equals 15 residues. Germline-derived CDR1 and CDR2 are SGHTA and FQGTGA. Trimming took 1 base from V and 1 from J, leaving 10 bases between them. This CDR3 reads CASSLMGGVQETQYF. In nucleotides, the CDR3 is TGTGCCAGCAGCTTAATGGGCGGGGTCCAAGAGACCCAGTACTTC.

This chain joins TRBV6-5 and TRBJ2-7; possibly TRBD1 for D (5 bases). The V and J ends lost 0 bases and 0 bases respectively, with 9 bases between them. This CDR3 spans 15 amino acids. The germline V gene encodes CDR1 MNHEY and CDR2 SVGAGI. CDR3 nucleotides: TGTGCCAGCAGTTACTCCGGACAACACTCCTACGAGCAGTACTTC. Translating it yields CASSYSGQHSYEQYF.

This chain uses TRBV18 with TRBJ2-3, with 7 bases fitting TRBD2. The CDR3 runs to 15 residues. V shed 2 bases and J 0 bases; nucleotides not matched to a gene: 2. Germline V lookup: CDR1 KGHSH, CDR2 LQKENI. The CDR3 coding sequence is TGTGCCAGCTCACCATTGGGGGGGAGCACAGATACGCAGTATTTT. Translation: CASSPLGGSTDTQYF. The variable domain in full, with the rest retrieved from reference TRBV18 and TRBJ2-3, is NAGVMQNPRHLVRRRGQEARLRCSPMKGHSHVYWYRQLPEEGLKFMVYLQKENIIDESGMPKERFSAEFPKEGPSILRIQQVVRGDSAAYFCASSPLGGSTDTQYFGPGTRLTVL.

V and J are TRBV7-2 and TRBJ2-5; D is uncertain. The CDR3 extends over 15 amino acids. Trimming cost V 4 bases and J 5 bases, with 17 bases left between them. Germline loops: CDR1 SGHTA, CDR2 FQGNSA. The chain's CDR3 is CASSSPWKERETQYF. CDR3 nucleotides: TGTGCCAGCAGCTCTCCCTGGAAGGAGAGGGAGACCCAGTACTTC.

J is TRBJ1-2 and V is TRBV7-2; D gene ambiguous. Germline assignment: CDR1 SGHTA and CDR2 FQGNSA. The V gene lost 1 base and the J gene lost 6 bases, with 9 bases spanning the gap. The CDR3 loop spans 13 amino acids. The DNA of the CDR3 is TGTGCCAGCAGCTTAGTCGTCGGTGATGGCTACACCTTC. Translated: CASSLVVGDGYTF.

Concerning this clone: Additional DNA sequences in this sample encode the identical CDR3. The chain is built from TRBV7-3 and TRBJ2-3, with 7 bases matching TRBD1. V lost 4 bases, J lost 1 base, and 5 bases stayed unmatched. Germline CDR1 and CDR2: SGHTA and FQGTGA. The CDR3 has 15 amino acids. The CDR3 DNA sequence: TGTGCCAGCAGCTCAACAGGGGTAGGCACAGATACGCAGTATTTT. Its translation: CASSSTGVGTDTQYF. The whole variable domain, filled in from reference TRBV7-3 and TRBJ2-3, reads GAGVSQTPSNKVTEKGKYVELRCDPISGHTALYWYRQSLGQGPEFLIYFQGTGAADDSGLPNDRFFAVRPEGSVSTLKIQRTERGDSAVYLCASSSTGVGTDTQYFGPGTRLTVL.

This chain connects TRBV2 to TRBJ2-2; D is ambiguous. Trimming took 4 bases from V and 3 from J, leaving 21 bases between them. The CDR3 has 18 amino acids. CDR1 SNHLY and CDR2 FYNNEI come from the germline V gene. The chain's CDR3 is CASSAVGLMSKDTGELFF. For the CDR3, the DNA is TGTGCCAGCAGTGCCGTTGGGCTTATGAGTAAGGACACCGGGGAGCTGTTTTTT.

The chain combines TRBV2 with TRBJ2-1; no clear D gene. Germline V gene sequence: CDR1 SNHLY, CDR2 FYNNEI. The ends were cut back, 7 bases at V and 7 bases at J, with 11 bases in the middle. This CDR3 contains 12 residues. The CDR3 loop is CASIFPSNEQFF. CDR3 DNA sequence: TGTGCCAGCATCTTTCCATCGAATGAGCAGTTCTTC. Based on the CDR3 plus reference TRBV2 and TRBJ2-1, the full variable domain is EPEVTQTPSHQVTQMGQEVILRCVPISNHLYFYWYRQILGQKVEFLVSFYNNEISEKSEIFDDQFSVERPDGSNFTLKIRSTKLEDSAMYFCASIFPSNEQFFGPGTRLTVL.

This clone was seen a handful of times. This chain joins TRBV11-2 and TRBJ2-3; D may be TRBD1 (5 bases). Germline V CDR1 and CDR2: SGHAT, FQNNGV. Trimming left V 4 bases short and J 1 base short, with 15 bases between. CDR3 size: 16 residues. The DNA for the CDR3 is TGTGCCAGCAGCTCCTGGACACCGGGCGGCACAGATACGCAGTATTTT. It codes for CASSSWTPGGTDTQYF. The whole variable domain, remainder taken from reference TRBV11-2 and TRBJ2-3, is EAGVAQSPRYKIIEKRQSVAFWCNPISGHATLYWYQQILGQGPKLLIQFQNNGVVDDSQLPKDRFSAERLKGVDSTLKIQPAKLEDSAVYLCASSSWTPGGTDTQYFGPGTRLTVL.

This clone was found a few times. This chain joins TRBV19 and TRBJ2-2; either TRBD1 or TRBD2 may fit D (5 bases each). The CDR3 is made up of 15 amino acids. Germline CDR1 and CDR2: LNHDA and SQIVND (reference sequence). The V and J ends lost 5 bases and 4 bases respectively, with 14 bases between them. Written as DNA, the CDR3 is TGTGCCAGTAGTGTCACCGGGACGGGCACCGGGGAGCTGTTTTTT. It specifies CASSVTGTGTGELFF. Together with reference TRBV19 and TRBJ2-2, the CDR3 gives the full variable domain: DGGITQSPKYLFRKEGQNVTLSCEQNLNHDAMYWYRQDPGQGLRLIYYSQIVNDFQKGDIAEGYSVSREKKESFPLTVTSAQKNPTAFYLCASSVTGTGTGELFFGEGSRLTVL.